The next 23 T cell receptor beta chains were all read from a single sample in a study of PD-L1 blockade in urothelial cancer. Profiling relied on immunoSEQ multiplex PCR, and the TCRdb table lists in-frame clones only, not all of them. Seen here are some 100,000 clones, about 91% observed once, and the top ten hold about 0.91%. Here the sequenced sample was PBMCs, taken around atezolizumab (anti-PD-L1) treatment. These TCRs come from a woman aged 80 or older with urothelial cancer.

This clone has only one observation. The CDR3 DNA follows: TGTGCCAGCAGTGAACGGCAGGGTCCCACTGAAGCTTTCTTT. Encoded protein: CASSERQGPTEAFF. The genes are TRBV25-1 and TRBJ1-1; TRBD1 is a possible D gene (5 bases). The CDR3 totals 14 residues. CDR1 is MGHDK and CDR2 is SYGVNS in the germline V gene. Trimming took 2 bases from V and 4 from J, leaving 11 bases between them.

J is TRBJ2-1 and V is TRBV19, with D uncertain. This CDR3 spans 14 amino acids. Trimming took off 4 bases at V and 1 base at J, with 8 bases between the two ends. Looked up from germline, CDR1 is LNHDA and CDR2 is SQIVND (reference sequence). The CDR3 is CASSNRLSYNEQFF. The CDR3, as DNA: TGTGCCAGTAGTAATCGACTTTCCTACAATGAGCAGTTCTTC. Using reference TRBV19 and TRBJ2-1 for the parts outside the CDR3, the full variable domain is DGGITQSPKYLFRKEGQNVTLSCEQNLNHDAMYWYRQDPGQGLRLIYYSQIVNDFQKGDIAEGYSVSREKKESFPLTVTSAQKNPTAFYLCASSNRLSYNEQFFGPGTRLTVL.

The chain employs TRBV6-1 and TRBJ1-5; TRBD1 aligns across 9 bases. V lost 7 bases, J lost 6 bases, and 7 bases stayed unmatched. The CDR3 is 14 amino acids. Germline CDR1 and CDR2: MNHNS and SASEGT. The CDR3 nucleotides are TGTGCCAGCACCCCGGACAGGGGTGGTCAGCCCCAGCATTTT. It encodes CASTPDRGGQPQHF.

The V gene is TRBV12-5, the J gene TRBJ2-7; D could derive from TRBD1 or TRBD2 (10 bases each). Germline values: CDR1 LGHNT, CDR2 FRNRAP. V was cut by 5 bases and J by 5 bases, with 31 bases left in between. This CDR3 has 19 amino acids. DNA of the CDR3: TGTGCTAGTGGTCTTCCTAGGACAGGGGGATTAGCGGGAGGAAACGAGCAGTACTTC. It yields the protein CASGLPRTGGLAGGNEQYF.

The chain carries TRBV5-5 and TRBJ2-7, with TRBD2 matching over 7 bases. The CDR3 length is 15 residues. V lost 1 base, J lost 1 base, and 5 bases stayed unmatched. Germline V gene sequence: CDR1 SGHKS, CDR2 YYEKEE (reference sequence). The CDR3 reads CASSLLRESSYEQYF. CDR3 DNA: TGTGCCAGCAGCTTGCTGCGGGAGAGTTCCTACGAGCAGTACTTC.

The V gene is TRBV5-5, the J gene TRBJ2-7; D gene uncertain. The CDR3 extends over 14 amino acids. The V gene lost 1 base and the J gene lost 2 bases, with 10 bases spanning the gap. Per germline, CDR1 SGHKS and CDR2 YYEKEE (reference sequence). The CDR3 loop is CASSLIGTTYEQYF. CDR3 nucleotides: TGTGCCAGCAGCTTGATTGGCACAACCTACGAGCAGTACTTC.

V and J are TRBV7-8 and TRBJ2-1, with TRBD2 matching 7 bases. The CDR3 has 16 residues. From germline, CDR1 is SGHVS and CDR2 FQNEAQ. The V and J ends lost 2 bases and 0 bases, in that order; junction bases with no gene match: 4. CDR3 nucleotide sequence: TGTGCCAGCAGCTTATCGGGCGGGAGCTCCTACAATGAGCAGTTCTTC. This sequence encodes CASSLSGGSSYNEQFF.

V usage is TRBV5-4 and J usage is TRBJ2-5, with 9 bases lining up with TRBD2. Germline lookup yields CDR1 SGHNT and CDR2 YYREEE (reference sequence). CDR3 length: 15 amino acids. The ends lost 1 base at V and 3 bases at J; junction bases unmatched: 4. The CDR3 nucleotides are TGTGCCAGCAGCTTGCGAGCGGGAGGTAAAGAGACCCAGTACTTC. The encoded protein is CASSLRAGGKETQYF.

The chain carries TRBV5-1 and TRBJ1-3, with D unresolved. V dropped 0 bases and J dropped 2 bases, with 15 bases sitting between them. Germline CDR1 reads SGHRS; CDR2 reads YFSETQ. This CDR3 is 17 amino acids long. CDR3 bases: TGCGCCAGCAGCTTGGGTCCCCACGGGATCGCTGGAAACACCATATATTTT. Its translation: CASSLGPHGIAGNTIYF.

The count of this clone is one. The gene calls are TRBV6-6 and TRBJ2-7; D might be TRBD1 (6 bases). With 6 bases removed from V and 0 bases from J, the gap between germline ends came to 18 bases. Germline V gives CDR1 MNHNY, CDR2 SVGAGI (reference sequence). This CDR3 spans 16 amino acids. DNA of the CDR3: TGTGCCAGCAGCCGGACAGAGTTCCTCCTCTCCTACGAGCAGTACTTC. Translated: CASSRTEFLLSYEQYF.

In this sample, this clone turned up a few times. Its ends do not fully match the called genes, so a read error is possible. The chain has TRBV7-9 and TRBJ1-1; D ambiguous. The CDR3 has 12 amino acids. Germline V gene sequence: CDR1 SEHNR, CDR2 FQNEAQ (reference sequence). CDR3 sequence reads: CASSLGGEDAQF. CDR3 coding DNA: TGTGCCAGCAGCTTAGGTGGGGAGGATGCGCAGTTT.

V gene TRBV5-4 combines with J gene TRBJ2-3; TRBD2 aligns across 13 bases. The germline V gene has CDR1 SGHNT and CDR2 YYREEE (reference sequence). V shed 0 bases, J shed 4 bases, and the junction held 5 bases outside the gene matches. The CDR3 has 17 amino acids. In DNA, the CDR3 is TGTGCCAGCAGCTTGGGGACTAGCGGGAGTTTAGCAGATACGCAGTATTTT. Translation: CASSLGTSGSLADTQYF.

V usage is TRBV2 and J usage is TRBJ1-3; TRBD1 agrees at 8 bases. This CDR3 has 16 amino acids. V lost 6 bases, J lost 0 bases, and 7 bases stayed unmatched. Germline V gene lookup returns CDR1 SNHLY and CDR2 FYNNEI. The CDR3 here is CASSATGASSGNTIYF. For the CDR3, the DNA is TGTGCCAGCAGCGCGACAGGGGCCAGCTCTGGAAACACCATATATTTT.

The chain links TRBV27 to TRBJ2-3, with TRBD2 matching over 7 bases. Germline CDR1 MNHEY, CDR2 SMNVEV (reference sequence). The CDR3 length is 17 residues. The V and J ends lost 5 bases and 0 bases, in that order; junction bases with no gene match: 11. The CDR3 sequence: CASSHLRLAQSTDTQYF. CDR3 coding DNA: TGTGCCAGCAGTCACCTCCGACTAGCACAAAGCACAGATACGCAGTATTTT.

A few counts support this clone. V gene TRBV4-2 combines with J gene TRBJ1-1; TRBD1 matches 8 bases. The CDR3 totals 16 residues. Germline-derived CDR1 and CDR2 are LGHNA and YNFKEQ. Unmatched junction bases numbered 9, after V lost 1 base and J lost 5 bases. Here the CDR3 DNA reads TGTGCCAGCAGCCAAGGGGTCCTCAGGGGGCTGACTGAAGCTTTCTTT. It specifies CASSQGVLRGLTEAFF.

Remarks on this clone: The same CDR3 arises from other DNA sequences in this sample as well. The chain recombines TRBV7-6 with TRBJ2-7; D might be TRBD1 (5 bases). The CDR3 covers 13 residues. The V gene's germline CDR1 is SGHVS and CDR2 FNYEAQ. V was trimmed by 1 base and J by 6 bases, leaving 10 bases between them. CDR3: CASSLVAGREQYF. Here the CDR3 DNA reads TGTGCCAGCAGCTTAGTGGCAGGGCGCGAGCAGTACTTC. The variable domain in full, with the rest retrieved from reference TRBV7-6 and TRBJ2-7, is GAGVSQSPRYKVTKRGQDVALRCDPISGHVSLYWYRQALGQGPEFLTYFNYEAQQDKSGLPNDRFSAERPEGSISTLTIQRTEQRDSAMYRCASSLVAGREQYFGPGTRLTVT.

The V call is TRBV11-2, the J call TRBJ2-3; 8 bases align to TRBD2. The V gene end was trimmed by 0 bases and the J gene end by 2 bases; junction bases not matched to a gene: 1. The CDR3 is made up of 15 amino acids. The germline gives CDR1 SGHAT, CDR2 FQNNGV. The DNA of the CDR3 is TGTGCCAGCAGCTTAGACGGGAGGGCCACAGATACGCAGTATTTT. Its protein is CASSLDGRATDTQYF.

This clone was recorded once. V usage is TRBV28 and J usage is TRBJ1-2; D possibly corresponds to TRBD1 (6 bases). The germline V gene has CDR1 MDHEN and CDR2 SYDVKM. V lost 6 bases and J lost 2, with 13 bases in between. This CDR3 has 14 residues. CDR3 residues: CASSPPDSNYGYTF. CDR3 coding DNA: TGTGCCAGCAGCCCCCCGGACAGCAACTATGGCTACACCTTC.

The chain is built from TRBV5-1 and TRBJ2-1; a possible D gene is TRBD2 (5 bases). Trimming removed 0 bases at V and 10 bases at J, with 14 bases between. This CDR3 spans 14 amino acids. Germline CDR1 reads SGHRS; CDR2 reads YFSETQ. CDR3 bases: TGCGCCAGCAGCTTGGCCGTGAGAGCGGTAGAGCAGTTCTTC. It is translated as CASSLAVRAVEQFF. The full variable domain, its missing parts supplied by reference TRBV5-1 and TRBJ2-1, is KAGVTQTPRYLIKTRGQQVTLSCSPISGHRSVSWYQQTPGQGLQFLFEYFSETQRNKGNFPGRFSGRQFSNSRSEMNVSTLELGDSALYLCASSLAVRAVEQFFGPGTRLTVL.

The chain has TRBV2 and TRBJ2-3, with TRBD2 identical over 11 bases. CDR1 and CDR2 (germline): SNHLY, FYNNEI. The CDR3 spans 15 residues. V gave up 5 bases and J gave up 3 bases; unmatched junction bases: 4. The DNA of the CDR3 is TGTGCCAGCAGTACTAGCGGGAGTGGAACAGATACGCAGTATTTT. Protein product: CASSTSGSGTDTQYF.

V gene TRBV5-1 combines with J gene TRBJ2-1; possible D gene TRBD2, 5 bases. CDR3 length equals 15 residues. Germline loops: CDR1 SGHRS, CDR2 YFSETQ. V was trimmed by 4 bases and J by 1 base, leaving 12 bases between them. The CDR3 bases are TGCGCCAGCAGCGGAGAAACGGGGTCCTACAATGAGCAGTTCTTC. This gives the protein CASSGETGSYNEQFF.

This chain uses TRBV5-1 with TRBJ2-2; 11 positions agree with TRBD1. Germline values: CDR1 SGHRS, CDR2 YFSETQ. This CDR3 comprises 15 residues. The junction had 5 bases not matched to a gene; V was cut back by 4 bases and J by 6 bases. CDR3 amino acids: CASSPGTGGPGELFF. The CDR3 DNA is TGCGCCAGCAGCCCCGGGACAGGGGGTCCCGGGGAGCTGTTTTTT. The full variable domain, with the rest looked up from reference TRBV5-1 and TRBJ2-2, is KAGVTQTPRYLIKTRGQQVTLSCSPISGHRSVSWYQQTPGQGLQFLFEYFSETQRNKGNFPGRFSGRQFSNSRSEMNVSTLELGDSALYLCASSPGTGGPGELFFGEGSRLTVL.

The V gene is TRBV30, the J gene TRBJ1-5; 8 bases are shared with TRBD1. There are 17 residues in the CDR3. Per the germline V gene, CDR1 is GTSNPN and CDR2 is SVGIG (reference sequence). J gave up 6 bases and V 0 bases, and 13 bases lay outside the gene matches. CDR3 DNA: TGTGCCTGGAGTGTACCAGGACAGGGACAACGGAGTCAGCCCCAGCATTTT. It encodes CAWSVPGQGQRSQPQHF.